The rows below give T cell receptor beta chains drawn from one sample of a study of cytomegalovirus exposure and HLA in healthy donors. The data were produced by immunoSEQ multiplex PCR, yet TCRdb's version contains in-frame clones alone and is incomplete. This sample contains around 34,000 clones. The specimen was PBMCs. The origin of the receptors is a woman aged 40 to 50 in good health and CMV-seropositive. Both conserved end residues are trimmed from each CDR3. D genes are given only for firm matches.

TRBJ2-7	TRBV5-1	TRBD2	ASSFSSGAYEQY
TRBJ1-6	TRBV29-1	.	SVAVSYNSPLH
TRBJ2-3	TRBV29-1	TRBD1	SVEGTGGETDTQY
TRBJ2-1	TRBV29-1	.	SVERGQSSDEQF
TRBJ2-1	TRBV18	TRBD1	ASSHPTGSSDNEQF
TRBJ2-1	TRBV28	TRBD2	ASSLGLAGGSYNEQF
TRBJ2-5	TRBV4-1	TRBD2	ASSQGLAGAETQY
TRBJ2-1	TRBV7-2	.	ASSLDKGEYNEQF
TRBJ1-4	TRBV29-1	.	SVGLRGCEKLF
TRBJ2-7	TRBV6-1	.	ASWRGGYRGQY
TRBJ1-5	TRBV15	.	ATSRDTGAGQPQH
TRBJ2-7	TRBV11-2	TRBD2	ASSLGAGGSYEQY
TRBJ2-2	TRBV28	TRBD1	ASSSTRGQVGELF
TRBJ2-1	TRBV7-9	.	ASSLEDIYNEQF
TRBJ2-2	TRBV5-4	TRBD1	ASSSQGAPTGELF
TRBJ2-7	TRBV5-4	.	ASSLAVGQGGYEQY
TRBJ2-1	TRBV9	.	ASSVGLSSSYNEQF
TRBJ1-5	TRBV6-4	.	ASSAQVRGPQH
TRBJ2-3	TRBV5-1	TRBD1	ASSWTTGPDTQY
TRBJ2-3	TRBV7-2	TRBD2	ASSLVASGSTDTQY
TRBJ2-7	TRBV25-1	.	ASSERTVRYEQY
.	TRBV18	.	ASSLEGGLEQY
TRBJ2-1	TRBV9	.	ASSVGYNEQF
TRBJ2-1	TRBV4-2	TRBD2	ASSQELAGGLSNEQF
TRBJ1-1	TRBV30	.	AWSLSRDTEAF
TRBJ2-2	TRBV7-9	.	ASSLERQVNTGELF
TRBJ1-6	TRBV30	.	AWNDIITSYNSPLH
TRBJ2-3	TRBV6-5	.	ASSKRVSDTQY
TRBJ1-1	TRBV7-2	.	ASSSLPRWGLDTEAF
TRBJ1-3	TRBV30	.	AWSVLQEYTIY
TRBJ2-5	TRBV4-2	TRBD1	ASSQDTGDVETQY
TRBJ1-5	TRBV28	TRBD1	ASTEGQVNQPQH
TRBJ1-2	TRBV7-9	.	ASSGRVNYGYT
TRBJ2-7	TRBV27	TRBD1	ASGGTGREQY
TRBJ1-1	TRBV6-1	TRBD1	ASSDAVWDRGRAF
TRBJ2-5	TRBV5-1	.	ASSPRVGPGQETQY
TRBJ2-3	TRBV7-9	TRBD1	ASSFPQGERTDTQY
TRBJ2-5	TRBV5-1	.	ASSLAGGGWQETQY
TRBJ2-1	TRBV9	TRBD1	ASSPRQGAYNEQF
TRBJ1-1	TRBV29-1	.	SVVSGVNTEAF
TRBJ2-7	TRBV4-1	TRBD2	ASSQDNGGTISYEQY
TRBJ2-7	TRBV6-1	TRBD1	ASNRQGAGYEQY
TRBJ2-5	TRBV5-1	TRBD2	ASSSGLAGSQGTQY
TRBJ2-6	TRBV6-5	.	ASSYGFSGANVLT
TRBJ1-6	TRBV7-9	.	ASSLRRQNNSPLH
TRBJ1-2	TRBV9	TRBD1	ASSTHQTGDGYT
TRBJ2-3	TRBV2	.	ASSAQGTLSTDTQY
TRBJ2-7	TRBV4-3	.	ASSPGGNYEQY
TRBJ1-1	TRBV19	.	ASSLGQNTEAF
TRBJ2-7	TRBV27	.	ASSFLISGLSEQY
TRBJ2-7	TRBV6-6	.	ASSFTQGHYEQY
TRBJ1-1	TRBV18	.	ASSPAQVDMNTEAF
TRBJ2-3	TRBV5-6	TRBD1	ASSFSPGGVSTDTQY
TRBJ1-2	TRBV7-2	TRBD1	ASSLVKGAFGYGYT